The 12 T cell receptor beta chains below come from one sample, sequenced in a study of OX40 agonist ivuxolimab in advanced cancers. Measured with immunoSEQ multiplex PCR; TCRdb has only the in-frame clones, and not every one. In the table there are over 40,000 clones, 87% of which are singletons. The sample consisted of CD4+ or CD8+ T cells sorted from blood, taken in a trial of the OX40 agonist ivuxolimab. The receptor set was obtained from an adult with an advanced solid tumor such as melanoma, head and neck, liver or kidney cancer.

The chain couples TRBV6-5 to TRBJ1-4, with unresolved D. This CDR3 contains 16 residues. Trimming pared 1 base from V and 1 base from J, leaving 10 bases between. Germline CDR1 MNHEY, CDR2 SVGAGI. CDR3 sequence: CASSYYPYGTNEKLFF. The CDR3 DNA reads TGTGCCAGCAGTTACTACCCGTACGGAACTAATGAAAAACTGTTTTTT.

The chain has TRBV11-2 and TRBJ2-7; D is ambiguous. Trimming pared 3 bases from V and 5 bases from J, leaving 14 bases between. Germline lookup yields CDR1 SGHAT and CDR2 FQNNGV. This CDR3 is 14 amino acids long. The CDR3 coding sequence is TGTGCCAGCAGCTTCCTCCGAGAGCTCGACGAGCAGTACTTC. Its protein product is CASSFLRELDEQYF.

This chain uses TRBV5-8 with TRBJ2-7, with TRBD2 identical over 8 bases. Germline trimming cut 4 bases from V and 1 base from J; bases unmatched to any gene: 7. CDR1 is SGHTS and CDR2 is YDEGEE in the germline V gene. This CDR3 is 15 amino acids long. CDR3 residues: CASSPRVAGSYEQYF. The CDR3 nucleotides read TGTGCCAGCAGCCCCAGGGTAGCGGGATCCTACGAGCAGTACTTC.

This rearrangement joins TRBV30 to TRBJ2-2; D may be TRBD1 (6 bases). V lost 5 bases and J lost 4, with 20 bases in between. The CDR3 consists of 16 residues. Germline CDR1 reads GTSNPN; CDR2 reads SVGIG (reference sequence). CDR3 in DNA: TGTGCCTGGCGCCCCGTAGGGGGTTTGGCCACCGGGGAGCTGTTTTTT. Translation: CAWRPVGGLATGELFF.

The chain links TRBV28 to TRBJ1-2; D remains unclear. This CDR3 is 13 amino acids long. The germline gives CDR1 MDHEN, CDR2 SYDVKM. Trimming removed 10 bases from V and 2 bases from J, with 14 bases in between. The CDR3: CATSVGGNYGYTF. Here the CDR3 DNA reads TGTGCCACCTCGGTAGGAGGGAACTATGGCTACACCTTC.

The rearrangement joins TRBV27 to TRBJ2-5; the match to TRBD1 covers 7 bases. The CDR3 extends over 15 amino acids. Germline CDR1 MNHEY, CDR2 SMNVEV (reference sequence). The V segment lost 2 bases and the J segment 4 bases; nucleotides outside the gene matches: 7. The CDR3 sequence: CASSLQGGRRETQYF. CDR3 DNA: TGTGCCAGCAGTTTACAAGGGGGCCGAAGAGAGACCCAGTACTTC.

Here the CDR3 DNA reads TGTGCCAGCAGCTTAGTTCCGGGATATGGCTCCGCGGGCTACACCTTC. It specifies CASSLVPGYGSAGYTF. V usage is TRBV7-9 and J usage is TRBJ1-2, with D unclear. The CDR3 is made up of 16 amino acids. CDR1 is SEHNR and CDR2 is FQNEAQ in the germline V gene (reference sequence). The V gene lost 1 base and the J gene lost 8 bases, with 20 bases spanning the gap. The whole variable domain, filled in from reference TRBV7-9 and TRBJ1-2, reads DTGVSQNPRHKITKRGQNVTFRCDPISEHNRLYWYRQTLGQGPEFLTYFQNEAQLEKSRLLSDRFSAERPKGSFSTLEIQRTEQGDSAMYLCASSLVPGYGSAGYTFGSGTRLTVV.

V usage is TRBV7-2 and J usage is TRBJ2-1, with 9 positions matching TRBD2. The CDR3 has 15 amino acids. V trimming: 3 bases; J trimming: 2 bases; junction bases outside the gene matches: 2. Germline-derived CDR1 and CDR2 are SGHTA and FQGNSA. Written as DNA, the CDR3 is TGTGCCAGCAGCTTTTCTAGCGGGGCCTACAATGAGCAGTTCTTC. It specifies CASSFSSGAYNEQFF.

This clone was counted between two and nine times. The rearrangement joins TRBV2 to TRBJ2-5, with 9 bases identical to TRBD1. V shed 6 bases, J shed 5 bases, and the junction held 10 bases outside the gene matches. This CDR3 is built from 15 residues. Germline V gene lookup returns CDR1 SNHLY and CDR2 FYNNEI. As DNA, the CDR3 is TGTGCCAGCAGAGCTGGACAGGGGATCATGGAGACCCAGTACTTC. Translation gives CASRAGQGIMETQYF.

The CDR3 region has the DNA TGTGCAAGTCGCTTTTGGCGGACACAAGCGACTTATAGCAATCAGCCCCAGCATTTT. This translates into CASRFWRTQATYSNQPQHF. This chain uses TRBV12-2 with TRBJ1-5; the D call in the table, TRBD1, was not verified against the DNA. TRBV12-2 counts as a pseudogene. The CDR3 extends over 19 amino acids.

The CDR3 DNA follows: TGCGCCAGCACCGAAGCTTCCACCCCGTCGGCTTCACCCCTCCACTTT. This encodes CASTEASTPSASPLHF. The V call is TRBV4-1, the J call TRBJ1-6; D is uncertain. V was shortened by 7 bases and J by 9 bases, with 22 bases between the two germline ends. CDR3 length: 16 residues. Germline V gene lookup returns CDR1 MGHRA and CDR2 YSYEKL.

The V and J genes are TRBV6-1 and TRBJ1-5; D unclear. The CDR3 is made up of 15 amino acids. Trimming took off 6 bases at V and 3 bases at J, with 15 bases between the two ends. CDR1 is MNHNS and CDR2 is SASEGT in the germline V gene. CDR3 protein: CASSPEAGFNQPQHF. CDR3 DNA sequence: TGTGCCAGCAGCCCCGAGGCAGGATTCAATCAGCCCCAGCATTTT.